This TCR beta chain was profiled in a study of vaccination and CD4 T cells after COVID-19. Scientists ran DNA taken from cultured CD4+ T cells through the Oncomine TCR Beta short-read assay for sequencing. DNA came from CD4+ T cells after culture. TCRdb reprocessed the PCR reads via MiXCR and lists one record per CDR3 protein. The data contain 9,500 or so distinct CDR3 sequences, around 37% of them singletons. To note about this clonotype: Its target is not known.

Stated treatment: roughly ten-day PBMC culture with coronavirus spike peptide pools or control peptides (ViraFEST assay). These CD4+ T cells came from an unexposed donor, sampled before the COVID-19 pandemic (2011-2018). From the approximately ten-day cultures, CD4+ T cells were isolated by negative selection. Sequencing was performed on CD4+ T cells from blood, cultured in vitro. The TCR originated in a human donor in good health.

CDR3: CASKRDVPYNEQFF. The CDR3 bases are TGTGCCAGCAAGCGGGACGTCCCCTACAATGAGCAGTTCTTC. The rearrangement links TRBV2 to TRBJ2-1; 7 nucleotides align to TRBD2. In germline, CDR1 is SNHLY, CDR2 FYNNEI. The CDR3 length is 14 residues. V was pared by 7 bases and J by 2 bases, with 5 bases of the junction left unmatched. Drawing the rest from reference TRBV2 and TRBJ2-1, the complete variable domain is EPEVTQTPSHQVTQMGQEVILRCVPISNHLYFYWYRQILGQKVEFLVSFYNNEISEKSEIFDDQFSVERPDGSNFTLKIRSTKLEDSAMYFCASKRDVPYNEQFFGPGTRLTVL.